The clone carrying this TCR beta chain was observed once. These data are taken from a study of blood T cell repertoires in COVID-19. In the study overall: COVID-19 samples, acute and convalescent, were from the United States, Italy and Spain. In each case, the material was cDNA or gDNA derived from T cells, B-cell-depleted T cells, or PBMCs.

Trimming removed 3 bases at V and 4 bases at J, with 16 bases between. The CDR3 is made up of 15 amino acids. Germline CDR1 reads MGHDK; CDR2 reads SYGVNS. Original handling: Nucleated cell counts were estimated from reference gene primer amplification. Measured with immunoSEQ multiplex PCR; TCRdb has only the in-frame clones, and not every one. The DNA gave D and trimming, while V, J and clone size come from that table. The sample has approximately 250,000 clones, approximately 80% seen once. The sample comprised peripheral blood. This receptor was identified in a woman between 35 and 50 years old who had recovered from COVID-19. The chain has TRBV25-1 and TRBJ2-7, with D maybe TRBD2 (5 bases). CDR3 nucleotide sequence: TGTGCCAGCAGTGAGATCGACTCCTCGGGGTACGAGCAGTACTTC. Protein: CASSEIDSSGYEQYF.